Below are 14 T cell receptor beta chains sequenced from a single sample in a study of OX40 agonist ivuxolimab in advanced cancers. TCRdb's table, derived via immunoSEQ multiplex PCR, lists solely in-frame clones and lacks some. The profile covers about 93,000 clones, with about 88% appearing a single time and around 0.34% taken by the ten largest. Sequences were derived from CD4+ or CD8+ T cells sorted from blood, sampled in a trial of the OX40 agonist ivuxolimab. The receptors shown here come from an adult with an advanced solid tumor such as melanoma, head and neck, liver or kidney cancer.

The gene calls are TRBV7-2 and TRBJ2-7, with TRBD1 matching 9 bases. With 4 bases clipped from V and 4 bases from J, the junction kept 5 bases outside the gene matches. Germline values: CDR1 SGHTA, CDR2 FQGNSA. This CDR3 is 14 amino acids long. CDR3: CASSWTGEPYEQYF. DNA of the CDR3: TGTGCCAGCAGCTGGACAGGGGAACCATACGAGCAGTACTTC.

This chain's CDR3 is CASSVSGENTEAFF. In DNA form, the CDR3 reads TGTGCCAGCAGTGTATCCGGGGAGAACACTGAAGCTTTCTTT. This sequence joins TRBV2 and TRBJ1-1; D gene unclear. The CDR3 contains 14 residues. In germline, CDR1 is SNHLY, CDR2 FYNNEI. V lost 4 bases and J 1 base, leaving 10 bases between the germline ends.

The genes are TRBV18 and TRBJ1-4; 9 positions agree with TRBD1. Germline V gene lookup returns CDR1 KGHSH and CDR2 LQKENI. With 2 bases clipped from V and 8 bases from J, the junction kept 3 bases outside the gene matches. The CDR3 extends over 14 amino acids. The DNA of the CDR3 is TGTGCCAGCTCACCAGGGACAGGGAACGAAAAACTGTTTTTT. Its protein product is CASSPGTGNEKLFF.

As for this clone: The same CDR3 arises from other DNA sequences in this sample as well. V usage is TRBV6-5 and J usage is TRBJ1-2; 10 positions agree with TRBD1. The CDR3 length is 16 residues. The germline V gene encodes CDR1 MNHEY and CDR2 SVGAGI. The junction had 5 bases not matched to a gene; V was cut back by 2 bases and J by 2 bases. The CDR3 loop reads CASSYVRTGGNYGYTF. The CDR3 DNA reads TGTGCCAGCAGTTACGTCAGGACAGGGGGAAACTATGGCTACACCTTC.

The CDR3 loop is CASSVGLAGEYEQYF. CDR3 bases: TGTGCCAGCAGCGTAGGCCTAGCGGGAGAGTACGAGCAGTACTTC. J is TRBJ2-7 and V is TRBV9; 10 nucleotides line up with TRBD2. The CDR3 extends over 15 amino acids. Germline V lookup: CDR1 SGDLS, CDR2 YYNGEE. V shed 0 bases, J shed 4 bases, and the junction held 4 bases outside the gene matches.

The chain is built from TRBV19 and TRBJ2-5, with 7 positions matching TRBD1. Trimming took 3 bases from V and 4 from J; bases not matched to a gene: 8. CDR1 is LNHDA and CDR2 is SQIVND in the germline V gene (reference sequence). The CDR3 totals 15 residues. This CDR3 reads CASSMKGAPLETQYF. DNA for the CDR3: TGTGCCAGTAGTATGAAGGGGGCGCCCCTAGAGACCCAGTACTTC. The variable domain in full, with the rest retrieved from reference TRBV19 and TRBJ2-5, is DGGITQSPKYLFRKEGQNVTLSCEQNLNHDAMYWYRQDPGQGLRLIYYSQIVNDFQKGDIAEGYSVSREKKESFPLTVTSAQKNPTAFYLCASSMKGAPLETQYFGPGTRLLVL.

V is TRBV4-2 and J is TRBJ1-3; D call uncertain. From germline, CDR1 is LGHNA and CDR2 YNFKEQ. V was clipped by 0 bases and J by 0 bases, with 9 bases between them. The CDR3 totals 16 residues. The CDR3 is CASSQETGNSGNTIYF. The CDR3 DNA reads TGTGCCAGCAGCCAAGAGACGGGGAACTCTGGAAACACCATATATTTT.

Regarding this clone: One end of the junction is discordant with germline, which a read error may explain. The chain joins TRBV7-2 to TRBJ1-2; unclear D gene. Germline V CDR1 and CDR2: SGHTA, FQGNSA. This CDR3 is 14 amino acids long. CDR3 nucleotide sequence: TGCGCCAGCAGCCAAGAAGGCCAGCCCTATGGCTACACCTTC. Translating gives CASSQEGQPYGYTF. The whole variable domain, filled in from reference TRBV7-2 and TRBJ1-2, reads GAGVSQSPSNKVTEKGKDVELRCDPISGHTALYWYRQSLGQGLEFLIYFQGNSAPDKSGLPSDRFSAERTGGSVSTLTIQRTQQEDSAVYLCASSQEGQPYGYTFGSGTRLTVV.

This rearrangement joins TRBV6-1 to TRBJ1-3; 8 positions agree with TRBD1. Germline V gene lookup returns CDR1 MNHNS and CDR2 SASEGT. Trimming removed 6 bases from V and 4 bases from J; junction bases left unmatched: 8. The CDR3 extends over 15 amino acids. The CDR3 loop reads CASRETTGGGNTIYF. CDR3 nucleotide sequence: TGTGCCAGCAGGGAAACTACAGGGGGAGGAAACACCATATATTTT.

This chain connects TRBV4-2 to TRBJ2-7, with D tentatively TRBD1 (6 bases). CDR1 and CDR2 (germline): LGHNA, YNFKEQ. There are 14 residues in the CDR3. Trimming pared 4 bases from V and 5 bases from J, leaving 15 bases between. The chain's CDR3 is CASSPSTGPNEQYF. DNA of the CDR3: TGTGCCAGCAGCCCATCGACAGGACCTAACGAGCAGTACTTC.

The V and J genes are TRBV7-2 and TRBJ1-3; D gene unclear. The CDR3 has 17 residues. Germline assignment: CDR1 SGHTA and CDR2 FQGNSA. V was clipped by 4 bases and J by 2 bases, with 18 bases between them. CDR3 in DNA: TGTGCCAGCAGCTCTAAGTCCTCACCCGTCACTGGAAACACCATATATTTT. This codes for CASSSKSSPVTGNTIYF.

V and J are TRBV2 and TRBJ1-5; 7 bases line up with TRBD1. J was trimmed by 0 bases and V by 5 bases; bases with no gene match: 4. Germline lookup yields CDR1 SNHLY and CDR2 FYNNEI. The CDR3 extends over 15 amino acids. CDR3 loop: CASSWDSDSNQPQHF. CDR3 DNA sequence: TGTGCCAGCAGTTGGGACAGCGATAGCAATCAGCCCCAGCATTTT.

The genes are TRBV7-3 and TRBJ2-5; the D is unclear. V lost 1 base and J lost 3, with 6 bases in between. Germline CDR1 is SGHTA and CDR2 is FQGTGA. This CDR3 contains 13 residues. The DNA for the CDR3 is TGTGCCAGCAGCTTAAATCCCAAAGAGACCCAGTACTTC. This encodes CASSLNPKETQYF.

This chain's CDR3 is CASSESYNTEAFF. The CDR3 bases are TGTGCCAGCAGTGAAAGCTATAACACTGAAGCTTTCTTT. The J gene is TRBJ1-1, the V gene TRBV6-1; unclear D gene. CDR3 length: 13 amino acids. Germline CDR1 MNHNS, CDR2 SASEGT. V lost 2 bases to trimming and J lost 2 bases, with 6 bases between them.